Following are 26 T cell receptor beta chains from one sample sequenced in a study of identical twins. TCRdb processed the 5' RACE reads anew with MiXCR; each CDR3 protein has one entry. The repertoire holds roughly 1,500,000 distinct CDR3 sequences, with about 30% as singletons. Input material: cord blood. These receptors all stem from a newborn girl in good health.

This rearrangement joins TRBV28 to TRBJ2-7, with 7 bases lining up with TRBD1. The CDR3 is 15 residues long. J lost 3 bases, V lost 7 bases, and 12 bases had no gene match. The germline V gene encodes CDR1 MDHEN and CDR2 SYDVKM. The CDR3 coding sequence is TGTGCCAGCACCCGAGGGGACAGTTTGGACTACGAGCAGTACTTC. It yields the protein CASTRGDSLDYEQYF.

This rearrangement joins TRBV11-2 to TRBJ2-3, with D unresolved. V lost 5 bases, J lost 4 bases, and 13 bases lay in between. Germline-derived CDR1 and CDR2 are SGHAT and FQNNGV. The CDR3 extends over 14 amino acids. This CDR3 is CASSPPVRPDTQYF. CDR3 sequence (DNA): TGTGCCAGCAGCCCCCCAGTACGTCCAGATACGCAGTATTTT. The variable domain in full, with the rest retrieved from reference TRBV11-2 and TRBJ2-3, is EAGVAQSPRYKIIEKRQSVAFWCNPISGHATLYWYQQILGQGPKLLIQFQNNGVVDDSQLPKDRFSAERLKGVDSTLKIQPAKLEDSAVYLCASSPPVRPDTQYFGPGTRLTVL.

This clonotype turned up a few times. This rearrangement joins TRBV20-1 to TRBJ2-1; no definite D call. CDR3 length equals 15 residues. Germline assignment: CDR1 DFQATT and CDR2 SNEGSKA (reference sequence). Trimming took 0 bases from V and 2 from J, leaving 11 bases between them. DNA of the CDR3: TGCAGTGCTAGAGATTCGCGCAGCCCCTACAATGAGCAGTTCTTC. Its protein is CSARDSRSPYNEQFF.

The chain joins TRBV20-1 to TRBJ2-3; 12 nucleotides align to TRBD2. The germline V gene encodes CDR1 DFQATT and CDR2 SNEGSKA (reference sequence). After removal of 0 bases from V and 3 bases from J, the junction contained 7 bases not matched to a gene. The CDR3 loop spans 17 amino acids. CDR3 region: CSARDYQGTSGTDTQYF. The CDR3 coding sequence is TGCAGTGCTAGAGATTACCAAGGGACTAGCGGGACAGATACGCAGTATTTT.

This clonotype has a handful of counts. The chain recombines TRBV10-2 with TRBJ2-7; 10 bases are a match to TRBD1. CDR1 WSHSY and CDR2 SAAADI come from the germline V gene. The ends lost 3 bases at V and 6 bases at J; junction bases unmatched: 11. This CDR3 region has 16 residues. The CDR3 bases are TGCGCCAGCAGTGACCACGCAGACAGGGGGCGCGTCGAGCAGTACTTC. Amino acids: CASSDHADRGRVEQYF.

This clonotype was counted a few times. The chain is built from TRBV7-2 and TRBJ1-1; unclear D gene. The ends were cut back, 2 bases at V and 4 bases at J, with 11 bases in the middle. Germline-derived CDR1 and CDR2 are SGHTA and FQGNSA. This CDR3 region has 14 residues. The CDR3 spells CASSLRPRGTEAFF. CDR3 nucleotides: TGTGCCAGCAGCTTACGGCCCCGGGGCACTGAAGCTTTCTTT.

The table lists this clonotype with a few counts. The chain recombines TRBV6-5 with TRBJ2-1, with 9 bases fitting TRBD1. V lost 0 bases to trimming and J lost 3 bases; unmatched junction nucleotides: 9. This CDR3 is built from 18 residues. Germline V gene sequence: CDR1 MNHEY, CDR2 SVGAGI. The CDR3 nucleotides read TGTGCCAGCAGTTACTCGTCCATACGGGACAGGGTCTACAATGAGCAGTTCTTC. This translates into CASSYSSIRDRVYNEQFF.

The chain carries TRBV7-2 and TRBJ2-7, with 11 positions matching TRBD2. The CDR3 loop spans 15 amino acids. From germline, CDR1 is SGHTA and CDR2 FQGNSA. The V and J ends lost 4 bases and 4 bases, in that order; junction bases with no gene match: 6. For the CDR3, the DNA is TGTGCCAGCAGCTCACAAACTAGCGGGAGTTACGAGCAGTACTTC. This gives the protein CASSSQTSGSYEQYF.

This clonotype showed up just once. The rearrangement links TRBV4-1 to TRBJ2-3; 8 bases are shared with TRBD2. The ends lost 6 bases at V and 2 bases at J; junction bases unmatched: 7. Germline CDR1 reads MGHRA; CDR2 reads YSYEKL. The CDR3 runs 15 residues. The CDR3 nucleotides read TGCGCCAGCAGGAGTCTAGCGGGCAACACAGATACGCAGTATTTT. Residues: CASRSLAGNTDTQYF.

This clonotype was counted ten times or more. The genes are TRBV12-3 or TRBV12-4 and TRBJ2-7; the D gene could be TRBD1 or TRBD2 (5 bases each). The CDR3 is made up of 15 amino acids. Trimming left V 3 bases short and J 0 bases short, with 12 bases between. Written as DNA, the CDR3 is TGTGCCAGCAGTTTGGGACCCATGAGCTCCTACGAGCAGTACTTC. Translation: CASSLGPMSSYEQYF.

This chain links TRBV2 with TRBJ2-7; D gene ambiguous. V was clipped by 4 bases and J by 0 bases, with 16 bases between them. Per the germline V gene, CDR1 is SNHLY and CDR2 is FYNNEI. The CDR3 is 16 amino acids. The DNA of the CDR3 is TGTGCCAGCAGTGGCGTTTTGGGCGTCGGCTCCTACGAGCAGTACTTC. Translation gives CASSGVLGVGSYEQYF.

This clonotype was seen more than once but under ten times. The rearrangement links TRBV7-9 to TRBJ1-2; TRBD1 agrees at 9 bases. Trimming removed 3 bases from V and 4 bases from J; junction bases left unmatched: 3. The germline V gene encodes CDR1 SEHNR and CDR2 FQNEAQ (reference sequence). CDR3 size: 14 residues. Here the CDR3 reads CASSFTGGPYGYTF. The CDR3 DNA is TGTGCCAGCAGCTTCACAGGGGGCCCCTATGGCTACACCTTC.

The chain recombines TRBV12-3 or TRBV12-4 with TRBJ1-1; a possible D gene is TRBD1 (5 bases). The CDR3 has 12 residues. Trimming pared 0 bases from V and 10 bases from J, leaving 9 bases between. This CDR3 is CASSLAGGVAFF. The CDR3 DNA is TGTGCCAGCAGTTTAGCGGGGGGAGTAGCTTTCTTT.

This clonotype showed up just a few times. The chain is built from TRBV5-1 and TRBJ2-5; D may be TRBD2 (5 bases). V lost 7 bases and J lost 5, with 18 bases in between. This CDR3 is 14 amino acids long. Per germline, CDR1 SGHRS and CDR2 YFSETQ. In nucleotides, the CDR3 is TGCGCCAGCGTCGGCGGAGGAGTCCAGGAGACCCAGTACTTC. Translation: CASVGGGVQETQYF.

The gene calls are TRBV7-6 and TRBJ1-5; weak D call: TRBD1 (5 bases). Germline lookup yields CDR1 SGHVS and CDR2 FNYEAQ. With 1 base removed from V and 0 bases from J, the gap between germline ends came to 19 bases. CDR3 length: 19 residues. This CDR3 is CASSLGVSGGVYSNQPQHF. CDR3 in DNA: TGTGCCAGCAGCTTAGGAGTGTCCGGGGGAGTCTATAGCAATCAGCCCCAGCATTTT.

This chain links TRBV9 with TRBJ2-7; TRBD2 aligns across 9 bases. Germline CDR1 SGDLS, CDR2 YYNGEE. The junction had 7 bases not matched to a gene; V was cut back by 1 base and J by 2 bases. The CDR3 is 16 amino acids. The CDR3 sequence is CASSVSSSGAPYEQYF. CDR3 coding DNA: TGTGCCAGCAGCGTATCTTCTAGCGGGGCCCCCTACGAGCAGTACTTC.

This clonotype was found a few times. The CDR3 sequence is CASSQEAAPYEQYF. Here the CDR3 DNA reads TGTGCCAGCAGCCAAGAAGCAGCTCCCTACGAGCAGTACTTC. The J gene is TRBJ2-7, the V gene TRBV14; D call uncertain. CDR3 size: 14 residues. The V and J ends lost 0 bases and 2 bases respectively, with 8 bases between them. CDR1 is SGHDN, CDR2 FVKESK, per germline.

This chain links TRBV20-1 with TRBJ2-4; tentative D call: TRBD1 (6 bases). The CDR3 spans 11 residues. V was cut by 8 bases and J by 13 bases, with 18 bases left in between. Germline V CDR1 and CDR2: DFQATT, SNEGSKA (reference sequence). DNA of the CDR3: TGCAGTCTTCTGCGACCCGGACAGCAGTACTTC. It codes for CSLLRPGQQYF.

The chain recombines TRBV5-5 with TRBJ2-7; D is perhaps TRBD2 (5 bases). The CDR3 loop spans 17 amino acids. The germline gives CDR1 SGHKS, CDR2 YYEKEE (reference sequence). V was clipped by 1 base and J by 1 base, with 18 bases between them. CDR3 DNA sequence: TGTGCCAGCAGCTTGTCCCCAGGAGGCGGATGGTCCTACGAGCAGTACTTC. Translation gives CASSLSPGGGWSYEQYF.

This clonotype was counted between two and nine times. The chain employs TRBV20-1 and TRBJ2-1, with a possible D match to TRBD2 (6 bases). The V and J ends lost 4 bases and 5 bases respectively, with 15 bases between them. The CDR3 has 14 amino acids. CDR1 is DFQATT and CDR2 is SNEGSKA in the germline V gene (reference sequence). Here the CDR3 DNA reads TGCAGTGCTATCGGGACTGATCCGGACAATGAGCAGTTCTTC. As protein: CSAIGTDPDNEQFF.

The chain carries TRBV11-2 and TRBJ1-1, with TRBD1 identical over 7 bases. The CDR3 extends over 11 amino acids. Germline trimming cut 2 bases from V and 10 bases from J; bases unmatched to any gene: 1. Germline CDR1 and CDR2: SGHAT and FQNNGV. The CDR3 nucleotides are TGTGCCAGCAGCTTAAGGGGGCGAGCTTTCTTT. Translation: CASSLRGRAFF.

This clonotype came up a few times. V and J are TRBV6-2 or TRBV6-3 and TRBJ2-5; no definite D call. Germline lookup yields CDR1 MNHEY and CDR2 SVGEGT. The CDR3 length is 14 residues. The V gene lost 7 bases and the J gene lost 1 base, with 13 bases spanning the gap. The chain's CDR3 is CASTQRIIQETQYF. CDR3 coding DNA: TGTGCCAGCACACAGCGTATAATCCAAGAGACCCAGTACTTC.

Only one count was recorded for this clonotype. In DNA, the CDR3 is TGTGCCAGCAGCTCCGGAGCGGGGGGCGGAGATACGCAGTATTTT. This gives the protein CASSSGAGGGDTQYF. The V call is TRBV5-6, the J call TRBJ2-3, with 9 nucleotides matching TRBD2. The ends lost 3 bases at V and 5 bases at J; junction bases unmatched: 7. The CDR3 sequence is 15 residues long. Germline V gene sequence: CDR1 SGHDT, CDR2 YYEEEE.

This clonotype showed up just a few times. The V and J genes are TRBV20-1 and TRBJ2-7, with 9 nucleotides matching TRBD1. The CDR3 sequence is 13 residues long. The junction had 8 bases not matched to a gene; V was cut back by 4 bases and J by 7 bases. Germline V gene lookup returns CDR1 DFQATT and CDR2 SNEGSKA (reference sequence). The CDR3 loop reads CSATWDRDNEQYF. The CDR3 nucleotides read TGCAGTGCTACGTGGGACAGGGACAATGAGCAGTACTTC.

This chain uses TRBV28 with TRBJ2-7; TRBD2 is a possible D gene (6 bases). The better agreement between TRBJ2-4 and the DNA end casts doubt on the J call. The CDR3 sequence is 15 residues long. The germline V gene encodes CDR1 MDHEN and CDR2 SYDVKM. CDR3 sequence: CASSFLYGGKNIQYF. Here the CDR3 DNA reads TGTGCCAGCAGTTTTTTATACGGGGGCAAAAACATTCAGTACTTC.

This clonotype was seen only a few times. The CDR3 bases are TGCAGTGCTAGAGTGGGGGGGAGCACTGAAGCTTTCTTT. It translates to CSARVGGSTEAFF. This chain uses TRBV20-1 with TRBJ1-1, with a weak D call TRBD1 (5 bases). Germline V CDR1 and CDR2: DFQATT, SNEGSKA (reference sequence). The V end was cut by 1 base, the J end by 4 bases, with 10 bases between. This CDR3 spans 13 amino acids.